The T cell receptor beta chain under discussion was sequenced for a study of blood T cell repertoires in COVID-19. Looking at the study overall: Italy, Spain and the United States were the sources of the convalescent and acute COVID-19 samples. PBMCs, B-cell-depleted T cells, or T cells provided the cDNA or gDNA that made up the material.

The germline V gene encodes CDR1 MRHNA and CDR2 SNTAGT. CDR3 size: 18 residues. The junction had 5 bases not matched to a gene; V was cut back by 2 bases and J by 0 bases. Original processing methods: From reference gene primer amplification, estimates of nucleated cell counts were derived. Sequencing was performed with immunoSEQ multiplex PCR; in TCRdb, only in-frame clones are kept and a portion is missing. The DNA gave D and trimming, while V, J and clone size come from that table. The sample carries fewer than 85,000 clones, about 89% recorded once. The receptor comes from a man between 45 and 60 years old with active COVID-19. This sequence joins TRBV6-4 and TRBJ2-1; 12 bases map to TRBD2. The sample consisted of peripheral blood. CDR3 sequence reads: CASSDRLAGVRSYNEQFF. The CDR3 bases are TGTGCCAGCAGTGACAGACTAGCGGGGGTCCGCTCCTACAATGAGCAGTTCTTC.